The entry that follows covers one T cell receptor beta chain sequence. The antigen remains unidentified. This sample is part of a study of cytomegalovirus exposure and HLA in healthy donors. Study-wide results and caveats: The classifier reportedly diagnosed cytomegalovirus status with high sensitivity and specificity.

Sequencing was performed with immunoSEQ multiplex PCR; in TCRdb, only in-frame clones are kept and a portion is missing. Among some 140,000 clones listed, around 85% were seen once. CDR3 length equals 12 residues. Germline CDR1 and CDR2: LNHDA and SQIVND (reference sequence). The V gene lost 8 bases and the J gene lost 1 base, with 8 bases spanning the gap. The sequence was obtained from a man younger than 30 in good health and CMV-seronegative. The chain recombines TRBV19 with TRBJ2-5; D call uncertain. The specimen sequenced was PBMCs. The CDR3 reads CASQRGQETQYF. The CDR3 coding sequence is TGTGCCAGTCAAAGAGGCCAAGAGACCCAGTACTTC.